Many counts were recorded for the clone carrying this T cell receptor beta chain. The data belong to a study of T cells in Graves' hyperthyroidism and ophthalmopathy. The wider study: The blood sample was taken at first diagnosis, before treatment began.

This CDR3 is 14 amino acids long. The germline V gene encodes CDR1 DFQATT and CDR2 SNEGSKA (reference sequence). The trim removed 2 bases at V and 2 bases at J, leaving 2 bases unmatched. The study defined stable Graves' hyperthyroidism as no ophthalmopathy progression within 18 months. Authors of the study amplified TCR beta CDR3 regions from RNA transcripts. The HTBI primer set served for first-round RT-PCR of the TCR CDR3. TCRdb processed the multiplex PCR reads anew with MiXCR; each CDR3 protein has one entry. Here the sample spans under 350,000 distinct CDR3 sequences, 21% being singletons. The rearrangement joins TRBV20-1 to TRBJ2-3, with 9 bases lining up with TRBD2. The specimen was blood. This TCR derives from a woman aged 45-59 years with Graves' hyperthyroidism. CDR3 amino acids: CSARLAGFTDTQYF. The CDR3, as DNA: TGCAGTGCTAGACTAGCGGGATTCACAGATACGCAGTATTTT.